A selection of T cell receptor beta chains follows, all from one sample in a study of CD8+CD57+ T cells in acquired aplastic anemia. TCRdb analysed the reads with MiXCR anew, one entry per CDR3 protein. The sample consists of about half a million distinct CDR3 sequences, 25% to 40% of them appearing once. Sequencing was performed on sorted CD4+, CD8+, or CD8+CD57+ T cells (not recorded which) from PBMCs. These receptor sequences come from a human donor with aplastic anemia. Both conserved end residues are part of each CDR3. Each record gives: J gene, clone size, D gene, V gene, CDR3 DNA, CDR3 protein. A D gene is named only where the DNA matches it firmly. Clone size is not always given. Where it is, it says once, few, many or a class for expanded clones.

j_call: TRBJ2-7
clone_size: few
d_call: -
v_call: TRBV7-2
cdr3_nt: TGTGCCAGTTCCTCGGGGGAAGCACGATACGAGCAGTACTTC
cdr3_aa: CASSSGEARYEQYF

j_call: TRBJ1-1
clone_size: -
d_call: -
v_call: TRBV9
cdr3_nt: TGTGCCAGCAGCGTATCCCGTGGGGTATCAGGTGAAGCTTTCTTT
cdr3_aa: CASSVSRGVSGEAFF

j_call: TRBJ2-1
clone_size: -
d_call: TRBD2
v_call: TRBV11-2
cdr3_nt: TGTGCCAGCAGCCCTAGCGGGGGGGCGAATGAGCAGTTCTTC
cdr3_aa: CASSPSGGANEQFF

j_call: TRBJ1-5
clone_size: many
d_call: TRBD1
v_call: TRBV29-1
cdr3_nt: TGCAGCGTTCGGACAGGGGATAATCAGCCCCAGCATTTT
cdr3_aa: CSVRTGDNQPQHF

j_call: TRBJ1-2
clone_size: -
d_call: -
v_call: TRBV14
cdr3_nt: TGTGCCAGCAGCCCTTGGACGGAATATGGCAACACCTTC
cdr3_aa: CASSPWTEYGNTF

j_call: TRBJ1-1
clone_size: -
d_call: TRBD1
v_call: TRBV12-3/TRBV12-4
cdr3_nt: TGTGCCAGCAGTAGGGGAGCCGGGACAGGGGGTACTGAAGCTTTCTTT
cdr3_aa: CASSRGAGTGGTEAFF

j_call: TRBJ1-5
clone_size: many
d_call: -
v_call: TRBV7-2
cdr3_nt: TGTGCCAGCAGCCGGGGACCGAGAAATCAGCCCCAGCATTTT
cdr3_aa: CASSRGPRNQPQHF

j_call: TRBJ1-1
clone_size: -
d_call: -
v_call: TRBV19
cdr3_nt: TGTGCCAGTAGTATTAGGAGCACTGAAGCTTTCTTT
cdr3_aa: CASSIRSTEAFF

j_call: TRBJ2-7
clone_size: few
d_call: -
v_call: TRBV30
cdr3_nt: TGTGCCTGGAGTGTTGGGGCGACCTACGAGCAGTACTTC
cdr3_aa: CAWSVGATYEQYF

j_call: TRBJ2-7
clone_size: few
d_call: -
v_call: TRBV7-3
cdr3_nt: TGTGCCAGCACCCCCCCCGGGGGCACGGGGGAGCAGTACTTC
cdr3_aa: CASTPPGGTGEQYF

j_call: TRBJ2-7
clone_size: few
d_call: TRBD1
v_call: TRBV10-3
cdr3_nt: TGTGCCAGCAGTGGACAGGGAGGAGGGGAGCAGTACTTC
cdr3_aa: CASSGQGGGEQYF

j_call: TRBJ1-5
clone_size: many
d_call: -
v_call: TRBV20-1
cdr3_nt: TGCGAGCGGAATAGCAATCAGCCCCAGCATTTT
cdr3_aa: CERNSNQPQHF

j_call: TRBJ2-3
clone_size: -
d_call: TRBD1
v_call: TRBV10-3
cdr3_nt: TGTGCCAGCACTCCCGGGACAGGGTATGATACGCAGTATTTT
cdr3_aa: CASTPGTGYDTQYF

j_call: TRBJ1-1
clone_size: -
d_call: TRBD1
v_call: TRBV24-1
cdr3_nt: TGTGCCACCAGCAGACAGGGGGCCCCTCATGAAGCTTTCTTT
cdr3_aa: CATSRQGAPHEAFF

j_call: TRBJ1-3
clone_size: -
d_call: TRBD1
v_call: TRBV6-1
cdr3_nt: TGTGCCAGCAGGGGACAGGAATTTGGAAACACCATATATTTT
cdr3_aa: CASRGQEFGNTIYF

j_call: TRBJ2-1
clone_size: -
d_call: TRBD2
v_call: TRBV6-1
cdr3_nt: TGTGCCAGCGGCAACACTGTAGCGGGGGGGCGGCAGTTCTTC
cdr3_aa: CASGNTVAGGRQFF

j_call: TRBJ1-1
clone_size: few
d_call: -
v_call: TRBV12-3/TRBV12-4
cdr3_nt: TGTGCCAGCTCCCCGGCCCGGCTCGAAGCTTTCTTT
cdr3_aa: CASSPARLEAFF